This TCR beta chain was captured by sequencing in a study of monozygotic twins with inflammatory bowel disease. Reprocessing the 5' RACE reads, TCRdb reports a single entry for every CDR3 protein and omits DNA. This table holds approximately 330,000 distinct CDR3 sequences. Germline assignment: CDR1 ENHRY and CDR2 SYGVKD. CDR3 length equals 13 residues. The sequencing sample was made of blood. The sequence came from a human donor with ulcerative colitis or Crohn's disease, or a healthy co-twin of an affected twin (not recorded which). The chain links TRBV10-3 to TRBJ1-1; TCRdb returns TRBD1, unconfirmable since there is no DNA. CDR3 residues: CAIGQTVNTEAFF.